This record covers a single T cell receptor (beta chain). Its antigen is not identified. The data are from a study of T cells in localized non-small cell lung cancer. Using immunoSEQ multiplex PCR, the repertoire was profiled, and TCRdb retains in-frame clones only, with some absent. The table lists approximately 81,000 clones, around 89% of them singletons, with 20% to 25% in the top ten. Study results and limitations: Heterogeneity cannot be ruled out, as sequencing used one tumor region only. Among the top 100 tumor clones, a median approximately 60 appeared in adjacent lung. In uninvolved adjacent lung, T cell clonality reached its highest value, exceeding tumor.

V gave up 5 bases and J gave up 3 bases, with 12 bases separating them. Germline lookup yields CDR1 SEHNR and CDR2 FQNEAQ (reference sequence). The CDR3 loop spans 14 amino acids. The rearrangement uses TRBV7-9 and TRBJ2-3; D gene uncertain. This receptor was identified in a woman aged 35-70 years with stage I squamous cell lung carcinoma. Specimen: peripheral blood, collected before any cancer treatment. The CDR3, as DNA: TGTGCCAGCAGCGAATCCTCAAGGACAGATACGCAGTATTTT. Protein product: CASSESSRTDTQYF.